This T cell receptor (beta chain) stems from a study of vaccination effects on CD4 cells after COVID-19. Libraries were prepared by immunoSEQ multiplex PCR; TCRdb keeps only in-frame clonotypes and omits some of them. The sample lists 45,000 or so clones, 70% to 75% occurring once. The CDR3 loop spans 18 amino acids. V was trimmed by 0 bases and J by 1 base, leaving 18 bases between them. The germline V gene has CDR1 MNHEY and CDR2 SVGEGT. An approximately 10-day culture period preceded the isolation of CD4+ T cells. This clone was recorded once. Its antigen is unknown. This material consisted of CD4+ T cells from PBMCs cultured without peptide, taken before COVID-19 vaccination. The chain joins TRBV6-2 or TRBV6-3 to TRBJ1-1; no clear D. This clonotype was sampled from a human donor who had a prior SARS-CoV-2 infection. DNA for the CDR3: TGTGCCAGCAGTTACTCCTACAATCAAAGGACCGGGAACACTGAAGCTTTCTTT. Translating it yields CASSYSYNQRTGNTEAFF.